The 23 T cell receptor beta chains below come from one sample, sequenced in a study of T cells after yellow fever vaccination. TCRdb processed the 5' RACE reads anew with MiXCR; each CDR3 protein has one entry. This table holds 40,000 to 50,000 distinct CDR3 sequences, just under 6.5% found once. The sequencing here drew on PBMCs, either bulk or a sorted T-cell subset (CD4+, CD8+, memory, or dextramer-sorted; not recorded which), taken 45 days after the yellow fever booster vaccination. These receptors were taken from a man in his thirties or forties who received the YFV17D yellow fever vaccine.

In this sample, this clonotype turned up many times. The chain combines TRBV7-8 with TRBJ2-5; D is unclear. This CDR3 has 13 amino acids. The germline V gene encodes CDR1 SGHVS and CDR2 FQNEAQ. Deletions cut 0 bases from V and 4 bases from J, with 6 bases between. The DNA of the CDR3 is TGTGCCAGCAGCTTAGCGAAAACAGAGACCCAGTACTTC. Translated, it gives CASSLAKTETQYF.

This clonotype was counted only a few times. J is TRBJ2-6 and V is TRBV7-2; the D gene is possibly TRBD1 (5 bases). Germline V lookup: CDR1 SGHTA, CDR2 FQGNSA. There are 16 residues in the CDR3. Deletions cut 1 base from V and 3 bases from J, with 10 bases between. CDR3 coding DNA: TGTGCCAGCAGCTTAGGATACCAGGGTGGGGCCAACGTCCTGACTTTC. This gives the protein CASSLGYQGGANVLTF.

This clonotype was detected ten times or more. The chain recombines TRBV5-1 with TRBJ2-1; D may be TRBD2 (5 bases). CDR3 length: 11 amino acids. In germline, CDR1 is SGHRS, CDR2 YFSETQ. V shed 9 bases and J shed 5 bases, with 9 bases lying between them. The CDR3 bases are TGCGCCAACACGGGAAACAATGAGCAGTTCTTC. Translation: CANTGNNEQFF.

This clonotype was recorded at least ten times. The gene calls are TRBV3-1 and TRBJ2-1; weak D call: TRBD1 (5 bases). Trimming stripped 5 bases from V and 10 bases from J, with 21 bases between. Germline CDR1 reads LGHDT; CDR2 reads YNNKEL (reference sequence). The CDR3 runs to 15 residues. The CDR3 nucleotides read TGTGCCAGCAGCAACAGCCAAGGGGCGAGATCCGAGCAGTTCTTC. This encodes CASSNSQGARSEQFF.

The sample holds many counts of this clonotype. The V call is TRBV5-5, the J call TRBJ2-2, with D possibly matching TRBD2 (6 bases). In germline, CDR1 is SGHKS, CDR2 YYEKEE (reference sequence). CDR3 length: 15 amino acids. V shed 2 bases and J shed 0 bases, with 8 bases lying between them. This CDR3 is CASSFGGSNTGELFF. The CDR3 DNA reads TGTGCCAGCAGCTTCGGGGGTTCGAACACCGGGGAGCTGTTTTTT.

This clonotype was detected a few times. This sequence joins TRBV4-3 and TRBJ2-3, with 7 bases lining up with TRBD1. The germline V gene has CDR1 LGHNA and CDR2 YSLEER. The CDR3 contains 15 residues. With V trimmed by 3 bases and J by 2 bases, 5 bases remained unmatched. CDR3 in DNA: TGCGCCAGCAGCCATACCGGGACAGTCACAGATACGCAGTATTTT. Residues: CASSHTGTVTDTQYF.

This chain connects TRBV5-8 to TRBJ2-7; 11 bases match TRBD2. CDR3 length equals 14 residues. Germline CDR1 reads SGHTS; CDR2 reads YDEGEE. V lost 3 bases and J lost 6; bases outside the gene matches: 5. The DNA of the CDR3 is TGTGCCAGCAGCTCTGGACTAGCGGGCAGCGAGCAGTACTTC. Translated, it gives CASSSGLAGSEQYF.

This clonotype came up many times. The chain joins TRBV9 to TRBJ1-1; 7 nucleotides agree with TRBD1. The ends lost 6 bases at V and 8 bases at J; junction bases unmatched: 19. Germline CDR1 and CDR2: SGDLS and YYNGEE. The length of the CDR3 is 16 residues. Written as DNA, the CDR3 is TGTGCCAGCACCCCAACGACAGGGCTATTGGTGGGGGAAGCTTTCTTT. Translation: CASTPTTGLLVGEAFF.

The CDR3 loop reads CASAEGASYEQYF. The CDR3 region has the DNA TGCGCCAGTGCGGAGGGGGCCAGCTACGAGCAGTACTTC. The chain couples TRBV5-1 to TRBJ2-7, with D possibly TRBD1 on 7 matching bases. This CDR3 contains 13 residues. The germline V and J ends were trimmed by 8 bases and 3 bases, with 15 bases remaining between them. CDR1 is SGHRS, CDR2 YFSETQ, per germline.

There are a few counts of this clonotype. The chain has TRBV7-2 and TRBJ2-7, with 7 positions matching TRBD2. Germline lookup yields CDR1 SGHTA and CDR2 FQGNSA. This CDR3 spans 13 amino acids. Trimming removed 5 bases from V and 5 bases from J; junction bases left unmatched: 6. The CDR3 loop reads CASSLTSAHEQYF. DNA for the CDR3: TGTGCCAGCAGCCTCACTAGCGCCCACGAGCAGTACTTC.

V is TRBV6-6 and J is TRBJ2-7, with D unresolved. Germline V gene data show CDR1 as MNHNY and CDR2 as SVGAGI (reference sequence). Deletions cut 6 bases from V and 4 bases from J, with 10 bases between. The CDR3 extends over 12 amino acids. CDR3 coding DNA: TGTGCCAGCAGCAACGGAATGTACGAGCAGTACTTC. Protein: CASSNGMYEQYF.

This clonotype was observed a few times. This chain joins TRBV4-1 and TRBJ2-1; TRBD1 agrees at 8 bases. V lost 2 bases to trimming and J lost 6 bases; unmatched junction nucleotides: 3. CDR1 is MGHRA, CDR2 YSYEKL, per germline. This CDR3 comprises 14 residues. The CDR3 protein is CASSQSDRVNEQFF. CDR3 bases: TGCGCCAGCAGCCAATCGGACAGGGTCAATGAGCAGTTCTTC.

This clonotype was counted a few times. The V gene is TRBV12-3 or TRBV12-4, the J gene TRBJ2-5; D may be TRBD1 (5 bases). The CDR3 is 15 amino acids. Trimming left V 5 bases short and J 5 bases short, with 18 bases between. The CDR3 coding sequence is TGTGCCAGCAGTCAATTGCAGGGCCTAGGGGAGACCCAGTACTTC. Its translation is CASSQLQGLGETQYF.

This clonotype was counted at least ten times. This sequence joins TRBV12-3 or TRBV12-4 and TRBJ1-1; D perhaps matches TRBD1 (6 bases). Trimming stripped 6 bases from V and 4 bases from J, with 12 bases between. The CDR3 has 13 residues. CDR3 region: CASSRGLGTEAFF. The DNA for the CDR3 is TGTGCCAGCAGCCGGGGGCTGGGCACTGAAGCTTTCTTT.

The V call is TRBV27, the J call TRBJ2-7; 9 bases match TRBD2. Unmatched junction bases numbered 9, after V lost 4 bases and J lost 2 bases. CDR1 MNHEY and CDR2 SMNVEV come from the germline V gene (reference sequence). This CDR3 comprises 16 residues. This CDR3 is CASSSGLGLATYEQYF. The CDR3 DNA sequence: TGTGCCAGCAGTTCCGGACTGGGACTAGCTACCTACGAGCAGTACTTC.

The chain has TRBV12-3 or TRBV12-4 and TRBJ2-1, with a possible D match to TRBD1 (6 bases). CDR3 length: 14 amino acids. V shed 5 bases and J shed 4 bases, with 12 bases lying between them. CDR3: CASSPATGYNEQFF. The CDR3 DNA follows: TGTGCCAGCAGTCCCGCGACAGGATACAATGAGCAGTTCTTC.

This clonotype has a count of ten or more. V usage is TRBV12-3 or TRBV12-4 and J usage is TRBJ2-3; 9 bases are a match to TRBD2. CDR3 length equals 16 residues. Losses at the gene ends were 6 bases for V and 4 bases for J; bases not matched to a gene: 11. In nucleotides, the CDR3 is TGTGCCAGCAGCCTAAGAGCGGGAGGTTATTCAGATACGCAGTATTTT. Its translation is CASSLRAGGYSDTQYF.

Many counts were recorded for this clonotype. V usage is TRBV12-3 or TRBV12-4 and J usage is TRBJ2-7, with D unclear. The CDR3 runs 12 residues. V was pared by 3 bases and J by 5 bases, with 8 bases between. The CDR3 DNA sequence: TGTGCCAGCAGTTTCAGCCACCACGAGCAGTACTTC. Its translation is CASSFSHHEQYF.

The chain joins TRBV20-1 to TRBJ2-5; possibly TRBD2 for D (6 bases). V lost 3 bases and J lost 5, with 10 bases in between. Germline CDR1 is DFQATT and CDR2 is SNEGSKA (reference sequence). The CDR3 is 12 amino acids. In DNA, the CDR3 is TGCAGTGCTAGGGTCGGGAGCGAGACCCAGTACTTC. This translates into CSARVGSETQYF.

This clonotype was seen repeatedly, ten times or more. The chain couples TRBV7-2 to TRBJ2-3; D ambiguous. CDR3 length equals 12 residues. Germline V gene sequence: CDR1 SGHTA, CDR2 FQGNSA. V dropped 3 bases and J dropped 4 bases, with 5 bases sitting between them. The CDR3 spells CASSFLSDTQYF. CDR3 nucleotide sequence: TGTGCCAGCAGCTTCTTGTCAGATACGCAGTATTTT.

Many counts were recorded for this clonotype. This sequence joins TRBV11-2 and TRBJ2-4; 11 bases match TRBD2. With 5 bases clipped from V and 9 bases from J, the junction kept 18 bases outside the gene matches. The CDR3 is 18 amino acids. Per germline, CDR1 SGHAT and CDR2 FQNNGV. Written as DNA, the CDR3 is TGTGCCAGCAGCCAAGCCACCGGGACTAGCGGTCCAAGGAGCATTCAGTACTTC. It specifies CASSQATGTSGPRSIQYF.

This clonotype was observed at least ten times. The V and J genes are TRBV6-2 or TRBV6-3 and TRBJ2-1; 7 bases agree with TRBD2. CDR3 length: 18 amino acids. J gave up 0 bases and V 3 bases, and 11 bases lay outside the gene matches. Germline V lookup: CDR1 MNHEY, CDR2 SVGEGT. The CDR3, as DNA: TGTGCCAGCAGTTATCTCCTCAGCGGGAAGAGCTCCTACAATGAGCAGTTCTTC. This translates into CASSYLLSGKSSYNEQFF.

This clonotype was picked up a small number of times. CDR3 DNA: TGTGCCAGCAGTCAACTGTCCACCCCGGCGGCCCAGTACTTC. Translation gives CASSQLSTPAAQYF. The V gene is TRBV6-2 or TRBV6-3, the J gene TRBJ2-5; D remains ambiguous. V shed 5 bases and J shed 9 bases, with 19 bases lying between them. CDR1 MNHEY and CDR2 SVGEGT come from the germline V gene. The CDR3 has 14 residues.